Listed below are T cell receptor beta chains from one sample, sequenced in a study of regulatory T cells in long-lasting Graves disease. TCRdb recomputed calls from the multiplex PCR reads with MiXCR, one row per CDR3 protein. The sample lists some 370,000 distinct CDR3 sequences, 23% occurring once. This specimen was peripheral blood mononuclear cells (PBMCs), taken when the disease was refractory, from a patient treated with antithyroid drugs. All receptors come from a middle-aged woman with Graves disease. The conserved cysteine and the conserved F or W are not part of the CDR3 here. Fields, in order: V gene, CDR3 protein.

>TRBV6-2/TRBV6-3
ASSLRGFSSHEQY
>TRBV11-3
ASSLTYQETQY
>TRBV12-5
ASGLTGNTEAF
>TRBV28
ASSPRKGPRIFYEQY
>TRBV28
ASSTWTGSAGANVLT
>TRBV11-2
ASSTMGASGNYEQY
>TRBV6-1
ASSPSGLMNTEAF
>TRBV20-1
SAVRAQGDEQY
>TRBV27
ASSKEVMNTEAF
>TRBV15
ATSRDMREQY
>TRBV6-9
ASSYRGWGPLNSPLH
>TRBV28
ASSDYRGTSKETQY
>TRBV9
ASSVGGADNYGYT
>TRBV14
ASSQVGEGEAF
>TRBV20-1
SVQKTNSYEQY
>TRBV28
ASRLPGTNEKLF
>TRBV6-6
ASSYSFNEQY
>TRBV6-2/TRBV6-3
ASSYGTTGELF
>TRBV5-1
ASSFGREGSTEAF
>TRBV12-3/TRBV12-4
ASSLGSNTGELF
>TRBV10-2
ASSGRDRVYNEQF
>TRBV28
ASETGLAGGTGTRETQY
>TRBV7-6
ASSLGDTNEQY
>TRBV11-2
ASSLQGAQETQY
>TRBV28
ASSLWEQVVTQY
>TRBV6-4
ASSYLGQSDYEQY
>TRBV6-5
ASSYSVGLDRGRKAF
>TRBV27
ASSLKGNYGYT
>TRBV7-9
ASSLNGAVSYEQY
>TRBV7-8
ASSLYSGSGTEAF
>TRBV11-2
ASSVGLAGGSSSYEQY
>TRBV28
ASSFEPANTGELF
>TRBV10-3
AISGTDQETQY
>TRBV3-1
ASSRRISGRDQETQY
>TRBV5-1
ASSLLGPDAAPYNEQF
>TRBV6-1
ASEPWDNSYEQY
>TRBV28
ASSLTGTVNTEAF
>TRBV9
ASSHPSSRGFNTEAF
>TRBV5-1
ASSLVAALGYEQY
>TRBV3-1
ASSQLDRVNYGYT
>TRBV12-3/TRBV12-4
ASSFQGYYEQY
>TRBV5-1
ASNRGTAVGGELF
>TRBV28
ASSILQGSEQF
>TRBV2
ASSRHYEQY
>TRBV5-5
ASSLGSSLPYEQY
>TRBV4-1
ASSRTAGGYYEQY
>TRBV15
ATSRDAGQRETNEKLF
>TRBV28
ASSLLGTSGRRGEQF
>TRBV29-1
SAPTANYGYT
>TRBV11-2
ASSLVSGGWGEQY
>TRBV19
ASSVLWRNIYNEQF